The sequence of this T cell receptor (beta chain) was determined in a study of blood T cell repertoires in COVID-19. The overall study: Samples of COVID-19 (acute and convalescent) were obtained from the United States, Italy and Spain. The cDNA or gDNA used as material had been derived from T cells, B-cell-depleted T cells, or PBMCs.

Sequenced by immunoSEQ multiplex PCR; TCRdb stores in-frame clones only, minus some. This sample has some 45,000 clones; about 90% occur once, and the top ten carry roughly 10%. The CDR3 consists of 15 residues. Trimming pared 7 bases from V and 9 bases from J, leaving 24 bases between. Germline values: CDR1 LGHNA, CDR2 YNFKEQ. Sequenced input: peripheral blood. The chain employs TRBV4-2 and TRBJ1-2; D remains ambiguous. This TCR came from a human donor in a cohort sampled during active COVID-19. Here the CDR3 reads CASNSMGMENLSYTF. The CDR3 nucleotides are TGTGCCAGCAACTCCATGGGTATGGAGAACCTCAGCTACACCTTC.